These 24 T cell receptor beta chains came from one sample sequenced in a study of shared clonotypes between healthy human individuals. Some clones are missing from TCRdb's copy, which holds only in-frame ones; the method was immunoSEQ multiplex PCR. The table has under 1,900,000 clones, around 98.5% seen once; the top ten hold approximately 0.4%. Sequencing was done on a sample of naive CD4+ T cells sorted from blood. Subset of the sample: CD45RA+ positively selected. The origin of the receptors is a man aged 25-45 years in good health.

V gene TRBV7-9 combines with J gene TRBJ2-5; D gene uncertain. V was shortened by 7 bases and J by 5 bases, with 8 bases between the two germline ends. Germline V gene lookup returns CDR1 SEHNR and CDR2 FQNEAQ (reference sequence). The CDR3 is 11 residues long. CDR3 in amino acids: CASTPQETQYF. The CDR3 DNA reads TGTGCCAGCACCCCCCAGGAGACCCAGTACTTC. The entire variable domain, with the rest obtained from reference TRBV7-9 and TRBJ2-5, is as follows: DTGVSQNPRHKITKRGQNVTFRCDPISEHNRLYWYRQTLGQGPEFLTYFQNEAQLEKSRLLSDRFSAERPKGSFSTLEIQRTEQGDSAMYLCASTPQETQYFGPGTRLLVL.

The rearrangement uses TRBV5-6 and TRBJ2-1, with 9 bases lining up with TRBD2. Germline trimming cut 1 base from V and 9 bases from J; bases unmatched to any gene: 5. Germline CDR1 reads SGHDT; CDR2 reads YYEEEE. The CDR3 runs 14 residues. The CDR3 bases are TGTGCCAGCAGCTTGCGGGCGGGAGGGGGTGAGCAGTTCTTC. Protein product: CASSLRAGGGEQFF. Using reference TRBV5-6 and TRBJ2-1 for the parts outside the CDR3, the full variable domain is DAGVTQSPTHLIKTRGQQVTLRCSPKSGHDTVSWYQQALGQGPQFIFQYYEEEERQRGNFPDRFSGHQFPNYSSELNVNALLLGDSALYLCASSLRAGGGEQFFGPGTRLTVL.

V is TRBV11-3 and J is TRBJ2-3; 8 nucleotides align to TRBD2. Germline trimming cut 3 bases from V and 0 bases from J; bases unmatched to any gene: 2. CDR1 SGHNT and CDR2 YENEEA come from the germline V gene. The CDR3 extends over 15 amino acids. The CDR3 sequence: CASSFSGTSTDTQYF. CDR3 bases: TGTGCCAGCAGCTTTAGCGGGACTAGCACAGATACGCAGTATTTT. Filled out from reference TRBV11-3 and TRBJ2-3, the complete variable domain reads EAGVVQSPRYKIIEKKQPVAFWCNPISGHNTLYWYLQNLGQGPELLIRYENEEAVDDSQLPKDRFSAERLKGVDSTLKIQPAELGDSAVYLCASSFSGTSTDTQYFGPGTRLTVL.

The rearrangement joins TRBV15 to TRBJ2-1; D is ambiguous. With 1 base removed from V and 8 bases from J, the gap between germline ends came to 9 bases. This CDR3 is 13 amino acids long. Germline CDR1 and CDR2: LNHNV and YYDKDF (reference sequence). The DNA of the CDR3 is TGTGCCACCAGCAGAGTTCCGGGCTATGAGCAGTTCTTC. Its protein is CATSRVPGYEQFF.

This chain uses TRBV19 with TRBJ2-2; possible D gene TRBD1, 6 bases. V lost 3 bases and J 4 bases, leaving 12 bases between the germline ends. The CDR3 runs to 15 residues. Germline V gene lookup returns CDR1 LNHDA and CDR2 SQIVND (reference sequence). The CDR3 DNA reads as TGTGCCAGTAGTATGGGGGCCGGGGTCACCGGGGAGCTGTTTTTT. Translated: CASSMGAGVTGELFF.

The J gene is TRBJ2-3, the V gene TRBV13; possibly TRBD2 for D (6 bases). This CDR3 comprises 15 residues. Trimming removed 3 bases from V and 4 bases from J, with 14 bases in between. Germline V gene data show CDR1 as PRHDT and CDR2 as FYEKMQ (reference sequence). The CDR3 bases are TGTGCCAGCAGCTTGCGGAGGGCCGGGGCAGATACGCAGTATTTT. Its translation is CASSLRRAGADTQYF.

The chain is built from TRBV7-2 and TRBJ1-5, with D possibly being TRBD1 (5 bases). The length of the CDR3 is 14 residues. Germline loops: CDR1 SGHTA, CDR2 FQGNSA. Trimming took 2 bases from V and 5 from J, leaving 10 bases between them. CDR3 bases: TGTGCCAGCAGCTTACTGGGGGGGGATCAGCCCCAGCATTTT. Amino acids: CASSLLGGDQPQHF.

This clone has a single count. This sequence joins TRBV14 and TRBJ2-1, with 11 bases identical to TRBD1. In germline, CDR1 is SGHDN, CDR2 FVKESK. V gave up 1 base and J gave up 6 bases; unmatched junction bases: 11. The CDR3 is made up of 18 amino acids. This CDR3 reads CASSQGWTGGHPPNEQFF. The CDR3 nucleotides read TGTGCCAGCAGCCAAGGGTGGACAGGGGGCCACCCCCCCAATGAGCAGTTCTTC.

Details on this clone: Other nucleotide sequences from this sample produce the same CDR3. The chain links TRBV5-6 to TRBJ1-5, with D uncertain. The CDR3 length is 12 residues. Germline V gene sequence: CDR1 SGHDT, CDR2 YYEEEE. V lost 1 base and J 5 bases, leaving 4 bases between the germline ends. In nucleotides, the CDR3 is TGTGCCAGCAGCTTGTTAGATCAGCCCCAGCATTTT. Translation: CASSLLDQPQHF.

The chain is built from TRBV28 and TRBJ2-7, with TRBD2 as a possible D gene (5 bases). CDR1 is MDHEN and CDR2 is SYDVKM in the germline V gene. This CDR3 comprises 12 residues. Trimming cost V 5 bases and J 6 bases, with 11 bases left between them. Here the CDR3 DNA reads TGTGCCAGCAGTGAACTAGTGAGCGAGCAGTACTTC. Translated, it gives CASSELVSEQYF. Full variable domain (outside the CDR3, taken from reference TRBV28 and TRBJ2-7): DVKVTQSSRYLVKRTGEKVFLECVQDMDHENMFWYRQDPGLGLRLIYFSYDVKMKEKGDIPEGYSVSREKKERFSLILESASTNQTSMYLCASSELVSEQYFGPGTRLTVT.

The V gene is TRBV5-1, the J gene TRBJ1-5, with a weak D call TRBD1 (5 bases). This CDR3 comprises 14 residues. Germline V gene sequence: CDR1 SGHRS, CDR2 YFSETQ. Trimming stripped 2 bases from V and 4 bases from J, with 10 bases between. As DNA, the CDR3 is TGCGCCAGCAGCTTATGGGACCTGAATCAGCCCCAGCATTTT. It is translated as CASSLWDLNQPQHF.

V is TRBV30 and J is TRBJ1-1, with 10 bases aligning to TRBD1. Germline trimming cut 5 bases from V and 4 bases from J; bases unmatched to any gene: 16. This CDR3 is 17 amino acids long. Per the germline V gene, CDR1 is GTSNPN and CDR2 is SVGIG (reference sequence). The CDR3 here is CAWGKTGGLAWATEAFF. The CDR3 coding sequence is TGTGCCTGGGGAAAGACAGGGGGCCTCGCCTGGGCCACTGAAGCTTTCTTT.

The V and J genes are TRBV15 and TRBJ2-5; 7 bases are a match to TRBD2. The V segment lost 0 bases and the J segment 12 bases; nucleotides outside the gene matches: 7. CDR3 length equals 13 residues. Germline V gene sequence: CDR1 LNHNV, CDR2 YYDKDF (reference sequence). The CDR3 nucleotides read TGTGCCACCAGCAGAGATCCCCTGGGGACTAAGTACTTC. It is translated as CATSRDPLGTKYF.

The DNA for the CDR3 is TGTGCCAGCAGTTTAATCGGGACAGGGAGAACCAAAAACATTCAGTACTTC. Amino acid sequence: CASSLIGTGRTKNIQYF. The chain recombines TRBV28 with TRBJ2-4; 9 nucleotides match TRBD1. The CDR3 totals 17 residues. V shed 2 bases, J shed 2 bases, and the junction held 7 bases outside the gene matches. CDR1 is MDHEN and CDR2 is SYDVKM in the germline V gene.

This chain links TRBV7-8 with TRBJ1-1, with TRBD1 as a possible D gene (6 bases). In germline, CDR1 is SGHVS, CDR2 FQNEAQ. The CDR3 sequence is 13 residues long. The V end was cut by 1 base, the J end by 6 bases, with 9 bases between. The CDR3 sequence is CASSLVAGAEAFF. The CDR3 nucleotides read TGTGCCAGCAGCTTAGTAGCAGGGGCTGAAGCTTTCTTT.

This chain links TRBV9 with TRBJ1-1; the D is unclear. V lost 3 bases and J 3 bases, leaving 9 bases between the germline ends. Germline V lookup: CDR1 SGDLS, CDR2 YYNGEE. The CDR3 sequence is 13 residues long. DNA for the CDR3: TGTGCCAGCAGCGGGATTGGGGACACTGAAGCTTTCTTT. It codes for CASSGIGDTEAFF.

This chain uses TRBV28 with TRBJ2-3; D may be TRBD1 (5 bases). Trimming shortened V by 6 bases and J by 0 bases, and 19 bases separated the two germline ends. Germline V gene lookup returns CDR1 MDHEN and CDR2 SYDVKM. The CDR3 runs 17 residues. In DNA, the CDR3 is TGTGCCAGCAGCCTTCTAGGGGCCGCTACTAGCACAGATACGCAGTATTTT. Translation gives CASSLLGAATSTDTQYF.

The chain links TRBV5-4 to TRBJ2-1; TRBD2 matches at 11 bases. Per the germline V gene, CDR1 is SGHNT and CDR2 is YYREEE (reference sequence). CDR3 length equals 15 residues. V was pared by 4 bases and J by 8 bases, with 8 bases of the junction left unmatched. The CDR3 reads CASSLLLAGVHEQFF. The CDR3 DNA reads as TGTGCCAGCAGCCTTTTACTAGCGGGAGTACATGAGCAGTTCTTC.

This chain connects TRBV14 to TRBJ1-2; TRBD1 is a possible D gene (5 bases). V lost 4 bases, J lost 4 bases, and 13 bases lay in between. CDR1 is SGHDN and CDR2 is FVKESK in the germline V gene. This CDR3 comprises 14 residues. The CDR3 sequence is CASSPISGTYGYTF. The CDR3 nucleotides are TGTGCCAGCAGCCCAATCTCAGGGACCTATGGCTACACCTTC.

The rearrangement links TRBV7-2 to TRBJ1-2, with 7 bases that match TRBD1. Germline V CDR1 and CDR2: SGHTA, FQGNSA. The trim removed 5 bases at V and 7 bases at J, leaving 13 bases unmatched. The CDR3 is 15 residues long. The CDR3 coding sequence is TGTGCCAGCAGCAAACCGGGACAGCCCCAAGTTGGCTACACCTTC. Its protein product is CASSKPGQPQVGYTF.

For the CDR3, the DNA is TGTGCCAGCTCACTACTGGAGAACGAGCAGTACTTC. This encodes CASSLLENEQYF. The chain joins TRBV18 to TRBJ2-7, with D unresolved. The V gene lost 4 bases and the J gene lost 5 bases, with 9 bases spanning the gap. CDR3 length: 12 residues. Germline loops: CDR1 KGHSH, CDR2 LQKENI.

The chain uses TRBV5-4 and TRBJ2-3, with TRBD2 matching 8 bases. CDR1 SGHNT and CDR2 YYREEE come from the germline V gene (reference sequence). The CDR3 is made up of 17 amino acids. V was pared by 0 bases and J by 1 base, with 7 bases of the junction left unmatched. This CDR3 is CASSLGQRESRTDTQYF. DNA for the CDR3: TGTGCCAGCAGCTTGGGCCAGCGGGAGTCACGCACAGATACGCAGTATTTT. The whole variable domain, remainder taken from reference TRBV5-4 and TRBJ2-3, is ETGVTQSPTHLIKTRGQQVTLRCSSQSGHNTVSWYQQALGQGPQFIFQYYREEENGRGNFPPRFSGLQFPNYSSELNVNALELDDSALYLCASSLGQRESRTDTQYFGPGTRLTVL.

The table lists this clone with a count of one. The chain combines TRBV6-4 with TRBJ2-2; possible D gene TRBD2, 6 bases. Germline V CDR1 and CDR2: MRHNA, SNTAGT. The CDR3 covers 14 residues. V lost 4 bases and J lost 5, with 11 bases in between. The CDR3 region is CASSVEEGTGELFF. The CDR3 coding sequence is TGTGCCAGCAGTGTTGAGGAGGGGACCGGGGAGCTGTTTTTT.

Points on this clone: The same CDR3 can be traced to other DNA sequences in this sample. J is TRBJ1-2 and V is TRBV28; unclear D gene. This CDR3 region has 13 residues. CDR1 MDHEN and CDR2 SYDVKM come from the germline V gene. Deletions cut 2 bases from V and 7 bases from J, with 11 bases between. CDR3 sequence reads: CASSLGRVRGYTF. Here the CDR3 DNA reads TGTGCCAGCAGTTTAGGTAGGGTGCGTGGCTACACCTTC.